This T cell receptor beta chain was documented in a study of T cell changes during pregnancy in multiple sclerosis. Assay: immunoSEQ multiplex PCR; the TCRdb copy retains only in-frame clones and omits some. The data show roughly 40,000 clones, approximately 92% seen once. Deletions cut 2 bases from V and 4 bases from J, with 9 bases between. The CDR3 contains 14 residues. From germline, CDR1 is MNHEY and CDR2 SVGAGI. The sample in question was CD4+ T cells from peripheral blood mononuclear cells, obtained in the third trimester of pregnancy. The rearrangement links TRBV6-5 to TRBJ1-5; D is uncertain. The TCR originated in a female donor with multiple sclerosis, enrolled in a pregnancy study. The CDR3 reads CASSYSRENQPQHF. CDR3 coding DNA: TGTGCCAGCAGTTACAGTCGGGAGAATCAGCCCCAGCATTTT.